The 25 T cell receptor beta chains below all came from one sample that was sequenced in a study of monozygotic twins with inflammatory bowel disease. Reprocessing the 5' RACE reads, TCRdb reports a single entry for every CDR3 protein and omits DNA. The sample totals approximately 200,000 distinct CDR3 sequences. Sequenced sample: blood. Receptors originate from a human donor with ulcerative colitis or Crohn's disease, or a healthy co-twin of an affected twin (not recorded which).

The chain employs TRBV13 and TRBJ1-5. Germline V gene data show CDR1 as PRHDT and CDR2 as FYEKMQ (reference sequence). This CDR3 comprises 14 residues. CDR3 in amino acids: CASSYYGSNQPQHF.

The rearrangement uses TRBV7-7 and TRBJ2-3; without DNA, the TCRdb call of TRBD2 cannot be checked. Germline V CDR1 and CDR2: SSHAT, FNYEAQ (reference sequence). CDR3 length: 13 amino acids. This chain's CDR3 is CASSFRESDTQYF.

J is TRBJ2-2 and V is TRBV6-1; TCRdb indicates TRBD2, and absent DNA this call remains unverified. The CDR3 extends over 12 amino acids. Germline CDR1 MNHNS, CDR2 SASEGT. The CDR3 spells CLPLGSPGELFF.

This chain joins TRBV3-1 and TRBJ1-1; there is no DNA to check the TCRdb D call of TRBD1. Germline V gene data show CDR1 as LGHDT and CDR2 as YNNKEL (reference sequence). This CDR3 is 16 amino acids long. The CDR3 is CASSQGGSTLNTEAFF.

The CDR3 loop reads CASSLGGRDQPQHF. The V and J genes are TRBV5-1 and TRBJ1-5. This CDR3 is built from 14 residues. Germline values: CDR1 SGHRS, CDR2 YFSETQ.

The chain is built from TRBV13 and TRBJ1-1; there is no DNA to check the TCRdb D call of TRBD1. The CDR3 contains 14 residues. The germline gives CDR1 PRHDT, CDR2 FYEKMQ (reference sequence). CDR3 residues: CASSFYLRGMEAFF. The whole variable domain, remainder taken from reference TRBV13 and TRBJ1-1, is AAGVIQSPRHLIKEKRETATLKCYPIPRHDTVYWYQQGPGQDPQFLISFYEKMQSDKGSIPDRFSAQQFSDYHSELNMSSLELGDSALYFCASSFYLRGMEAFFGQGTRLTVV.

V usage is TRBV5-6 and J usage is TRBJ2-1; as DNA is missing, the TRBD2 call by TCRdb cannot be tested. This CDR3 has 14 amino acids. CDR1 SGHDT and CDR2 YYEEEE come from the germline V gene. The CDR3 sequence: CASSFRRGANERFF.

The CDR3 reads CASSQVRARTEDTQYF. This chain connects TRBV3-1 to TRBJ2-3; checking the TCRdb D call of TRBD1 is not possible without DNA. The germline gives CDR1 LGHDT, CDR2 YNNKEL (reference sequence). The CDR3 spans 16 residues.

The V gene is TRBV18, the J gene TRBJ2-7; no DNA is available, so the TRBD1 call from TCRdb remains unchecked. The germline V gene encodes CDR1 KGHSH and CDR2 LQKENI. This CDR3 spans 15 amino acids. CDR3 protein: CASSPGPVRTYEQYF.

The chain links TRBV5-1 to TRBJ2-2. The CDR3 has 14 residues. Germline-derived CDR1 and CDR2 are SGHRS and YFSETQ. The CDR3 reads CASFISDGTGELFF. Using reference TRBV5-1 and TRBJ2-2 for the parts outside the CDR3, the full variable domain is KAGVTQTPRYLIKTRGQQVTLSCSPISGHRSVSWYQQTPGQGLQFLFEYFSETQRNKGNFPGRFSGRQFSNSRSEMNVSTLELGDSALYLCASFISDGTGELFFGEGSRLTVL.

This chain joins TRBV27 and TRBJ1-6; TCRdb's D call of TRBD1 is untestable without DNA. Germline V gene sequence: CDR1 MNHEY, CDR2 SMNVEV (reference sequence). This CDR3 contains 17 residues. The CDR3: CASSLGGGRSYNSPLHF.

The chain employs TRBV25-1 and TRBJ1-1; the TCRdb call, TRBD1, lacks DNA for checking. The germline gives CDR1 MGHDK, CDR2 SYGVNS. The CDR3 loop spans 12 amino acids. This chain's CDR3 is CASEGRESEAFF.

The CDR3 sequence is CASSYSAGGRAYGYTF. This chain joins TRBV6-5 and TRBJ1-2; TCRdb designates TRBD1, a call that cannot be tested without DNA. This CDR3 has 16 residues. Germline V gene data show CDR1 as MNHEY and CDR2 as SVGAGI.

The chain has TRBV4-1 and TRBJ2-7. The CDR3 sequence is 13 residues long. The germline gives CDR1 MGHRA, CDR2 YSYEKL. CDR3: CASSLDRSREQYF.

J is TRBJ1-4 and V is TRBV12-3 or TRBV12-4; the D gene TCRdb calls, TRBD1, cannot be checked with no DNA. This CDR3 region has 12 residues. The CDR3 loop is CASSGQGGKLFF.

CDR3: CSAWVSGGSGELFF. The V call is TRBV20-1, the J call TRBJ2-2; TCRdb calls TRBD1, which cannot be checked without DNA. The germline V gene has CDR1 DFQATT and CDR2 SNEGSKA (reference sequence). This CDR3 contains 14 residues.

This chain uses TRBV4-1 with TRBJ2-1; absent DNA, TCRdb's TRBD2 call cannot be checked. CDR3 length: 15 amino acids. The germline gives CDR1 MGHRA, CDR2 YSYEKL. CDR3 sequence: CASSAGPSGYNEQFF.

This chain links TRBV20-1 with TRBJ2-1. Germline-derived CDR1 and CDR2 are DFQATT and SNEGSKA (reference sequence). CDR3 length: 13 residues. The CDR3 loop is CSARGGPYNEQFF.

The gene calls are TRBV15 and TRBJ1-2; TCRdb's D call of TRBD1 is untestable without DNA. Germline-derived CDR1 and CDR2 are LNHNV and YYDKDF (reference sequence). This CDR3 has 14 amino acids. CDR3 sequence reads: CATSREWTAYGYTF.

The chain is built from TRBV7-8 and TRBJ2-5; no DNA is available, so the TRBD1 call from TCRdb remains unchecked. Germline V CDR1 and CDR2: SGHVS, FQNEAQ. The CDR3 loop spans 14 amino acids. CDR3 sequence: CASSPDRAVETQYF.

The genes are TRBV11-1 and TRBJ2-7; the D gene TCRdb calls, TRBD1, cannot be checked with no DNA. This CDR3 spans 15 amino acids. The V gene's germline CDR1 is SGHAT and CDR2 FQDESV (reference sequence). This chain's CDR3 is CASRTTGTGNYEQYF.

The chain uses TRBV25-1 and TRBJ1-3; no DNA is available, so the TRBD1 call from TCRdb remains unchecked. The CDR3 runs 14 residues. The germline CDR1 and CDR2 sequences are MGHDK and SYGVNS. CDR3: CASSETGGGNTIYF.

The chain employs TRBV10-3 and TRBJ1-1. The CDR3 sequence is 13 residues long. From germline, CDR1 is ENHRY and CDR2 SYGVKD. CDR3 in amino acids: CATGTTLNTEAFF.

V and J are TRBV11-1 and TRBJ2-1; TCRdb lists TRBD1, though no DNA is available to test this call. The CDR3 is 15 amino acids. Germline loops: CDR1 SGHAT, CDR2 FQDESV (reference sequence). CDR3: CASSPRGDSYNEQFF.

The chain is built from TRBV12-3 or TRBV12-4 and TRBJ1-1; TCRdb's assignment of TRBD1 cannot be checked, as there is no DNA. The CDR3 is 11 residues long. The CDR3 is CASRSPAKAFF.